A single sample gave rise to the 30 T cell receptor beta chains below, sequenced in a study of blood T cell repertoires in COVID-19 (dated by TCRdb to 2020 to 2021). The receptor library was made with the immunoSEQ multiplex PCR assay. TCRdb stores this immuneACCESS table with in-frame sequences only. Part of the clones is absent; in the studies checked, under half of the shortfall reflects unresolved V genes, and no reason is known for the rest. The sample table shows about 130,000 clones, and around 88% are seen once. The ten largest clones capture around 18% of the sample. The sequenced material came from peripheral blood. The receptors here all came from a woman in her forties or fifties who had recovered from COVID-19.

The genes are TRBV21-1 and TRBJ1-5; the table's D call, TRBD1, has no DNA check behind it. TRBV21-1 is given as a pseudogene. The CDR3 has 23 residues. The CDR3 loop reads CASSKCHAGRTGGYAVGNQPQHF. The CDR3 coding sequence is TGTGCCAGCAGCAAATGCCATGCCGGGAGGACAGGGGGCTATGCTGTGGGCAATCAGCCCCAGCATTTT.

The V and J genes are TRBV6-6 and TRBJ2-1, with D unclear. Trimming removed 2 bases from V and 5 bases from J, with 4 bases in between. Germline V gene sequence: CDR1 MNHNY, CDR2 SVGAGI (reference sequence). The CDR3 contains 12 residues. This CDR3 reads CASSYVDNEQFF. DNA for the CDR3: TGTGCCAGCAGTTACGTAGACAATGAGCAGTTCTTC.

The gene calls are TRBV27 and TRBJ1-2, with D possibly matching TRBD1 (5 bases). The CDR3 length is 16 residues. CDR1 is MNHEY and CDR2 is SMNVEV in the germline V gene (reference sequence). V was pared by 5 bases and J by 7 bases, with 23 bases between. Here the CDR3 reads CASSPYRPGGASGYTF. CDR3 DNA: TGTGCCAGCAGTCCATATCGACCAGGTGGGGCGAGTGGCTACACCTTC.

V gene TRBV20-1 combines with J gene TRBJ2-3, with D possibly TRBD2 on 6 matching bases. CDR1 is DFQATT, CDR2 SNEGSKA, per germline (reference sequence). CDR3 size: 15 residues. The germline V and J ends were trimmed by 3 bases and 0 bases, with 13 bases remaining between them. In nucleotides, the CDR3 is TGCAGTGCTAGTGAAACGGGGGTTAGCACAGATACGCAGTATTTT. This encodes CSASETGVSTDTQYF.

This clone was recorded once. Germline is not matched at one junction end, which may reflect a read error. This chain joins TRBV13 and TRBJ1-1; 7 bases agree with TRBD1. The CDR3 is 13 residues long. The V gene's germline CDR1 is PRHDT and CDR2 FYEKMQ (reference sequence). CDR3 in DNA: TGTGCCAGCAGCTTTCAGGGGGGACCTGACGCTTTCTTT. Amino acid sequence: CASSFQGGPDAFF.

The rearrangement links TRBV2 to TRBJ2-7, with 10 nucleotides matching TRBD2. Germline CDR1 reads SNHLY; CDR2 reads FYNNEI. The CDR3 loop spans 15 amino acids. With 3 bases clipped from V and 5 bases from J, the junction kept 7 bases outside the gene matches. The CDR3 reads CASSDLAGERNEQYF. CDR3 DNA sequence: TGTGCCAGCAGTGACCTAGCGGGGGAGAGAAACGAGCAGTACTTC.

The J gene is TRBJ2-5, the V gene TRBV19, with a weak D call TRBD2 (6 bases). CDR3 length: 15 residues. Germline CDR1 LNHDA, CDR2 SQIVND (reference sequence). Trimming took 6 bases from V and 1 from J, leaving 15 bases between them. The CDR3 sequence is CASRTSGRSQETQYF. CDR3 bases: TGTGCCAGTAGGACCTCAGGGAGGTCCCAAGAGACCCAGTACTTC.

This chain connects TRBV18 to TRBJ1-5; 8 bases fit TRBD1. CDR3 size: 13 residues. Germline CDR1 reads KGHSH; CDR2 reads LQKENI. V lost 4 bases, J lost 6 bases, and 2 bases stayed unmatched. In nucleotides, the CDR3 is TGTGCCAGCTCACTTCAGGGGGCTCAGCCCCAGCATTTT. This sequence encodes CASSLQGAQPQHF. Complete variable domain (other parts from reference TRBV18 and TRBJ1-5): NAGVMQNPRHLVRRRGQEARLRCSPMKGHSHVYWYRQLPEEGLKFMVYLQKENIIDESGMPKERFSAEFPKEGPSILRIQQVVRGDSAAYFCASSLQGAQPQHFGDGTRLSIL.

J is TRBJ2-7 and V is TRBV10-2; possible D gene TRBD1, 5 bases. CDR1 is WSHSY and CDR2 is SAAADI in the germline V gene. Deletions cut 2 bases from V and 3 bases from J, with 11 bases between. The CDR3 runs 14 residues. The CDR3 bases are TGCGCCAGCAGTGAGGGGGCCAGACGCTACGAGCAGTACTTC. It is translated as CASSEGARRYEQYF.

V and J are TRBV18 and TRBJ2-7; tentatively, D is TRBD1 (5 bases). The germline V gene has CDR1 KGHSH and CDR2 LQKENI. V shed 3 bases and J shed 2 bases, with 14 bases lying between them. This CDR3 region has 15 residues. CDR3 DNA: TGTGCCAGCTCACCCTTGGACACCCTTACCTACGAGCAGTACTTC. Protein: CASSPLDTLTYEQYF.

This chain connects TRBV27 to TRBJ2-1; 7 nucleotides align to TRBD1. Germline CDR1 reads MNHEY; CDR2 reads SMNVEV (reference sequence). This CDR3 spans 18 amino acids. V lost 6 bases, J lost 3 bases, and 17 bases stayed unmatched. The CDR3 here is CASSAQDERQGNYNEQFF. The CDR3 region has the DNA TGTGCCAGCAGCGCCCAGGACGAGAGACAGGGCAACTACAATGAGCAGTTCTTC.

This clone showed up just a few times. The chain combines TRBV27 with TRBJ2-5, with 8 bases identical to TRBD2. Looked up from germline, CDR1 is MNHEY and CDR2 is SMNVEV (reference sequence). This CDR3 comprises 17 residues. V lost 3 bases, J lost 4 bases, and 13 bases stayed unmatched. The CDR3 here is CASSLSAAGGLVETQYF. DNA of the CDR3: TGTGCCAGCAGTTTGTCGGCGGCGGGAGGCTTGGTAGAGACCCAGTACTTC.

This chain uses TRBV5-1 with TRBJ2-5; 8 bases map to TRBD1. The CDR3 contains 18 residues. CDR1 and CDR2 from the germline V gene are SGHRS and YFSETQ. V gave up 1 base and J gave up 1 base; unmatched junction bases: 12. As DNA, the CDR3 is TGCGCCAGCAGCTTGTGGTCAGGGGGCCGTGGATTCCAAGAGACCCAGTACTTC. It encodes CASSLWSGGRGFQETQYF.

The V and J genes are TRBV6-5 and TRBJ2-5; TRBD2 is a possible D gene (6 bases). Trimming shortened V by 2 bases and J by 5 bases, and 9 bases separated the two germline ends. This CDR3 is built from 13 residues. Germline V lookup: CDR1 MNHEY, CDR2 SVGAGI. The CDR3 loop is CASSYRREETQYF. The CDR3 DNA reads TGTGCCAGCAGTTACCGCCGGGAGGAGACCCAGTACTTC.

This chain connects TRBV7-9 to TRBJ2-4; 7 nucleotides line up with TRBD2. J gave up 2 bases and V 5 bases, and 9 bases lay outside the gene matches. The CDR3 is 16 residues long. The germline V gene has CDR1 SEHNR and CDR2 FQNEAQ (reference sequence). This CDR3 reads CASSEAGMGSKNIQYF. The CDR3 nucleotides read TGTGCCAGCAGCGAAGCGGGAATGGGGTCCAAAAACATTCAGTACTTC.

This clone was seen a handful of times. This chain joins TRBV6-6 and TRBJ1-2; tentative D call: TRBD1 (6 bases). Germline loops: CDR1 MNHNY, CDR2 SVGAGI (reference sequence). CDR3 length equals 13 residues. V was clipped by 4 bases and J by 6 bases, with 12 bases between them. The DNA of the CDR3 is TGTGCCAGCAGTTTCAGACAGGTCGATGGCTACACCTTC. Protein product: CASSFRQVDGYTF.

This chain connects TRBV30 to TRBJ2-3, with TRBD2 as a possible D gene (5 bases). V dropped 1 base and J dropped 3 bases, with 8 bases sitting between them. The CDR3 is 13 residues long. CDR1 is GTSNPN and CDR2 is SVGIG in the germline V gene (reference sequence). The CDR3 DNA reads as TGTGCCTGGAGTGGCGGCGGGACAGATACGCAGTATTTT. Translated, it gives CAWSGGGTDTQYF.

The chain carries TRBV18 and TRBJ2-1; 11 nucleotides line up with TRBD2. After removal of 2 bases from V and 5 bases from J, the junction contained 2 bases not matched to a gene. CDR1 KGHSH and CDR2 LQKENI come from the germline V gene. This CDR3 has 15 residues. CDR3 sequence reads: CASSPYSGGDNEQFF. CDR3 coding DNA: TGTGCCAGCTCACCATATAGCGGGGGGGACAATGAGCAGTTCTTC.

The chain employs TRBV19 and TRBJ1-1; TRBD1 matches 8 bases. V was pared by 7 bases and J by 1 base, with 11 bases of the junction left unmatched. Per the germline V gene, CDR1 is LNHDA and CDR2 is SQIVND (reference sequence). The CDR3 has 16 residues. DNA for the CDR3: TGTGCCAGTACCCTGGACAGGGTTCGCGAGAACACTGAAGCTTTCTTT. Protein sequence: CASTLDRVRENTEAFF.

This chain joins TRBV7-9 and TRBJ2-1; 10 bases are a match to TRBD2. This CDR3 spans 15 amino acids. From germline, CDR1 is SEHNR and CDR2 FQNEAQ (reference sequence). Trimming took 5 bases from V and 1 from J; bases not matched to a gene: 2. This chain's CDR3 is CASSTSGTSYNEQFF. For the CDR3, the DNA is TGTGCCAGCAGCACTAGCGGGACGTCCTACAATGAGCAGTTCTTC.

CDR3 DNA: TGTGCCACCAGTGAGACCGGGACAGGTTTCTTCACCGGGGAGCTGTTTTTT. This sequence encodes CATSETGTGFFTGELFF. This rearrangement joins TRBV24-1 to TRBJ2-2; the match to TRBD1 covers 8 bases. V shed 4 bases, J shed 4 bases, and the junction held 10 bases outside the gene matches. Germline loops: CDR1 KGHDR, CDR2 SFDVKD. The CDR3 sequence is 17 residues long.

The gene calls are TRBV9 and TRBJ2-1, with TRBD1 matching over 12 bases. V lost 4 bases and J lost 9; bases outside the gene matches: 8. CDR1 is SGDLS and CDR2 is YYNGEE in the germline V gene. This CDR3 comprises 15 residues. The CDR3 sequence is CASSQGQGAYGEQFF. The CDR3, as DNA: TGTGCCAGCAGCCAGGGACAGGGGGCGTACGGTGAGCAGTTCTTC.

This clone was picked up many times. The chain uses TRBV28 and TRBJ2-7; tentative D call: TRBD2 (6 bases). V was cut by 4 bases and J by 3 bases, with 16 bases left in between. The CDR3 consists of 15 residues. Looked up from germline, CDR1 is MDHEN and CDR2 is SYDVKM. In DNA, the CDR3 is TGTGCCAGCAGTTCATTTCGCGGGGCTGACTACGAGCAGTACTTC. Its protein product is CASSSFRGADYEQYF.

This clone has only a few counts. The rearrangement joins TRBV10-2 to TRBJ2-7, with 10 positions matching TRBD2. In germline, CDR1 is WSHSY, CDR2 SAAADI. Unmatched junction bases numbered 8, after V lost 6 bases and J lost 6 bases. CDR3 length: 14 residues. The CDR3 sequence is CASSESGRASEQYF. The CDR3 bases are TGCGCCAGCAGCGAAAGCGGGAGGGCCTCCGAGCAGTACTTC.

This chain connects TRBV4-2 to TRBJ2-7; 12 positions match TRBD2. With V trimmed by 2 bases and J by 4 bases, 15 bases remained unmatched. CDR1 LGHNA and CDR2 YNFKEQ come from the germline V gene. The CDR3 totals 19 residues. The CDR3 loop reads CASSQLQGELAGGWYEQYF. In nucleotides, the CDR3 is TGTGCCAGCAGCCAACTACAGGGAGAACTAGCGGGAGGATGGTACGAGCAGTACTTC.

The rearrangement joins TRBV19 to TRBJ2-5; 7 bases are a match to TRBD2. Germline CDR1 LNHDA, CDR2 SQIVND (reference sequence). V shed 6 bases and J 6 bases; nucleotides not matched to a gene: 16. The CDR3 sequence is 16 residues long. The CDR3 here is CASSLSPSGSLKTQYF. The CDR3 DNA reads TGTGCCAGTAGCCTGTCCCCTAGCGGAAGCTTAAAGACCCAGTACTTC.

The rearrangement uses TRBV7-2 and TRBJ2-5, with a possible D match to TRBD2 (5 bases). Trimming took off 1 base at V and 3 bases at J, with 21 bases between the two ends. Per the germline V gene, CDR1 is SGHTA and CDR2 is FQGNSA. CDR3 length: 18 residues. The CDR3 nucleotides are TGTGCCAGCAGCTTAGGGAGGATTAGTCTGTCGCCCGAAGAGACCCAGTACTTC. It yields the protein CASSLGRISLSPEETQYF.

The CDR3 DNA is TGTGCCAGCAGGGGGGGTGGCGGGGAGCTGTTTTTT. Protein sequence: CASRGGGGELFF. The chain uses TRBV5-4 and TRBJ2-2; D is perhaps TRBD2 (6 bases). The CDR3 has 12 amino acids. Germline CDR1 and CDR2: SGHNT and YYREEE (reference sequence). The V end lost 5 bases, the J end lost 7 bases, and 9 bases lay between the germline ends.

DNA for the CDR3: TGTGCCAGTAGTATGTTGGGGGGAGCGCAGCCCCAGCATTTT. As protein: CASSMLGGAQPQHF. The chain is built from TRBV19 and TRBJ1-5, with D possibly TRBD1 on 5 matching bases. In germline, CDR1 is LNHDA, CDR2 SQIVND (reference sequence). This CDR3 region has 14 residues. V lost 3 bases and J 7 bases, leaving 13 bases between the germline ends.

This chain connects TRBV30 to TRBJ2-4; 7 bases line up with TRBD2. This CDR3 comprises 13 residues. V was clipped by 5 bases and J by 1 base; unmatched bases: 2. CDR1 GTSNPN and CDR2 SVGIG come from the germline V gene (reference sequence). The CDR3 sequence: CAWGREAKNIQYF. For the CDR3, the DNA is TGTGCCTGGGGGAGGGAGGCCAAAAACATTCAGTACTTC.